This record covers a single T cell receptor (beta chain). The sample is drawn from a study of human T cells and chemical hapten exposure. The CDR3 is made up of 12 amino acids. The V gene's germline CDR1 is LNHDA and CDR2 SQIVND (reference sequence). V lost 3 bases to trimming and J lost 6 bases, with 8 bases between them. Each CDR3 protein is one row after TCRdb ran MiXCR on the RACE reads. This sample has tens of thousands of distinct CDR3 sequences; around 8.8% occur once, and the top ten carry around 3%. Time point in this sample: healthy volunteer bleed at 2 weeks. Total RNA extraction was carried out from unfractionated whole blood.

V gene TRBV19 combines with J gene TRBJ2-5; D call uncertain. The sequencing input was whole blood. The clonotype comes from a female donor in good health. Some clones in this sample may be carry-over from other donors' samples. The DNA for the CDR3 is TGTGCCAGTAGTATGACGGAACAGACCCAGTACTTC. Protein sequence: CASSMTEQTQYF.